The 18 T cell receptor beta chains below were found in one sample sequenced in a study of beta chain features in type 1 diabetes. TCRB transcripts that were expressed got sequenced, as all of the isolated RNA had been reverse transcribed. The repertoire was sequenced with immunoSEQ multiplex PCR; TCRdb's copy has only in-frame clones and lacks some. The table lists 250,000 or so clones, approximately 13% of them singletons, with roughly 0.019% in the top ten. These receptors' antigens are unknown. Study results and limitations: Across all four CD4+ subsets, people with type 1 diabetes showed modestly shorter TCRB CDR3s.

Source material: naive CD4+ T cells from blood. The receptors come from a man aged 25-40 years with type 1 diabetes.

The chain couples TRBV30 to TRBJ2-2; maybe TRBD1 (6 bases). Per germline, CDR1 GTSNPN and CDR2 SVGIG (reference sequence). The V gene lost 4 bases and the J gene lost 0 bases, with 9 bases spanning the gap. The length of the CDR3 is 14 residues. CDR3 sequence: CAWKRTANTGELFF. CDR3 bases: TGTGCCTGGAAGAGGACAGCGAACACCGGGGAGCTGTTTTTT.

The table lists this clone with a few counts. CDR3 sequence: CAISESAGNTDTQYF. CDR3 nucleotide sequence: TGTGCCATCAGTGAGTCGGCAGGGAACACAGATACGCAGTATTTT. J is TRBJ2-3 and V is TRBV10-3, with D possibly being TRBD1 (5 bases). V was clipped by 0 bases and J by 2 bases, with 9 bases between them. Germline CDR1 ENHRY, CDR2 SYGVKD. The CDR3 is 15 amino acids.

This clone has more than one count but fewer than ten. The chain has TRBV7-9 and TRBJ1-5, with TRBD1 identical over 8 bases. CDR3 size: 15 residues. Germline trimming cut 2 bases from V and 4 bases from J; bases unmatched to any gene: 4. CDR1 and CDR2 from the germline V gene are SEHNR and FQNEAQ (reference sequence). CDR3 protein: CASSLQGQENQPQHF. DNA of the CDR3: TGTGCCAGCAGCTTACAGGGACAGGAAAATCAGCCCCAGCATTTT.

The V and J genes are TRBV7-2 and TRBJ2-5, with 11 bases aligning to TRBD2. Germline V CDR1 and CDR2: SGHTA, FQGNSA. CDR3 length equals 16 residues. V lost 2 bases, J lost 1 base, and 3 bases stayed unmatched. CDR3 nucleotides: TGTGCCAGCAGCTTATTAGCGGGGGGGTTCCAAGAGACCCAGTACTTC. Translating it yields CASSLLAGGFQETQYF.

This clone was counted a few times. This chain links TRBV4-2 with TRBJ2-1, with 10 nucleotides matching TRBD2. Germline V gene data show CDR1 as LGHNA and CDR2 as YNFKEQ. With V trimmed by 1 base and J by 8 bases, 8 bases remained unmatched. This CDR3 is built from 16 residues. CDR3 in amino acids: CASSQGPAGGGDEQFF. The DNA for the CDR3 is TGTGCCAGCAGCCAAGGCCCAGCGGGAGGGGGCGATGAGCAGTTCTTC.

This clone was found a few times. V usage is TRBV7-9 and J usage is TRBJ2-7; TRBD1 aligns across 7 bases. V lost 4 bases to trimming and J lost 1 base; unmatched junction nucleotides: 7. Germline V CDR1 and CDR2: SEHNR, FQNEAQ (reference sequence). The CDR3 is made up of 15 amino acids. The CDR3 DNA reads TGTGCCAGCAGCTCGTTCGAACAGGGGTCCTACGAGCAGTACTTC. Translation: CASSSFEQGSYEQYF.

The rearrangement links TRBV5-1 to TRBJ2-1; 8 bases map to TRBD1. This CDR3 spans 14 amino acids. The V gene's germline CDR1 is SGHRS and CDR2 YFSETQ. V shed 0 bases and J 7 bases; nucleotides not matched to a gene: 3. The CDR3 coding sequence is TGCGCCAGCAGCTTGGGACAGGGGATGAATGAGCAGTTCTTC. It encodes CASSLGQGMNEQFF.

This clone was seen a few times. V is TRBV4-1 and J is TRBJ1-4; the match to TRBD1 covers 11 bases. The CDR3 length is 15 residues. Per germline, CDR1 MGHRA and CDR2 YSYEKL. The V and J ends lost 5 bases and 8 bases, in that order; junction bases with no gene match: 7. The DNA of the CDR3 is TGCGCCAGCAGCTACGGACAGGGGGCCTTGGAAAAACTGTTTTTT. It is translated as CASSYGQGALEKLFF.

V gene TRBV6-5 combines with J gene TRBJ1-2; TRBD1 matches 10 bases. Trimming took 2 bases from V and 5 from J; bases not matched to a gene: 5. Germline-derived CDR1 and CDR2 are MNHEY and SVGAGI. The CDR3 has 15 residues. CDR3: CASSYEGQGLYGYTF. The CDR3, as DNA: TGTGCCAGCAGTTACGAGGGACAGGGGCTTTATGGCTACACCTTC.

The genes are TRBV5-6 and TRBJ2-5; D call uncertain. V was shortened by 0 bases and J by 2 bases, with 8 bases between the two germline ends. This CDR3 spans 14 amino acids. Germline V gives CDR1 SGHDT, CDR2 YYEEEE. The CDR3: CASSLVVRQETQYF. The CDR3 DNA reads TGTGCCAGCAGCTTGGTGGTCAGACAAGAGACCCAGTACTTC. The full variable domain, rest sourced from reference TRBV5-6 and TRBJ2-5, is DAGVTQSPTHLIKTRGQQVTLRCSPKSGHDTVSWYQQALGQGPQFIFQYYEEEERQRGNFPDRFSGHQFPNYSSELNVNALLLGDSALYLCASSLVVRQETQYFGPGTRLLVL.

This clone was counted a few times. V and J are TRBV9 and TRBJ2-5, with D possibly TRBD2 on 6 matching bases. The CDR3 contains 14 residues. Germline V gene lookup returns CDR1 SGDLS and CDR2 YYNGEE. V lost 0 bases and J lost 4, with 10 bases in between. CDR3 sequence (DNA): TGTGCCAGCAGCGTAGGATTAGCGGCAGAGACCCAGTACTTC. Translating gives CASSVGLAAETQYF.

The CDR3 DNA follows: TGCGCCAGCAGCTTGGCAGGGGCGGAACAGCCCCAGCATTTT. Amino acids: CASSLAGAEQPQHF. The rearrangement links TRBV5-1 to TRBJ1-5, with D maybe TRBD1 (6 bases). Trimming shortened V by 0 bases and J by 7 bases, and 11 bases separated the two germline ends. The CDR3 length is 14 residues. Germline V lookup: CDR1 SGHRS, CDR2 YFSETQ.

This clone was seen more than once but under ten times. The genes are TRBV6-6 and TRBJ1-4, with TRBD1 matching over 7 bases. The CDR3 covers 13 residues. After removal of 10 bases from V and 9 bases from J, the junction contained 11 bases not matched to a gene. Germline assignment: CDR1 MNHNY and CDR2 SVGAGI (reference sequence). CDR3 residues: CATRTGQQKKLFF. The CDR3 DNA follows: TGTGCCACCAGAACGGGACAGCAAAAAAAACTGTTTTTT.

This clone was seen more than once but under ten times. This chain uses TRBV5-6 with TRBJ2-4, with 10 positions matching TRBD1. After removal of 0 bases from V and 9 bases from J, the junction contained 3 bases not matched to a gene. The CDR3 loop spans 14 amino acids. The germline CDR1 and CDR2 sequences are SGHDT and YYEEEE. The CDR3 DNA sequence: TGTGCCAGCAGCTTGGGGGGACAGGGGATCATTCAGTACTTC. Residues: CASSLGGQGIIQYF.

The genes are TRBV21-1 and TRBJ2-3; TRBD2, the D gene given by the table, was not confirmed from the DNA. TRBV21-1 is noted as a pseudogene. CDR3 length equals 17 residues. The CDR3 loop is CASSKAHAGALTDTQYF. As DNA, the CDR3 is TGTGCCAGCAGCAAAGCGCACGCGGGGGCGCTTACAGATACGCAGTATTTT.

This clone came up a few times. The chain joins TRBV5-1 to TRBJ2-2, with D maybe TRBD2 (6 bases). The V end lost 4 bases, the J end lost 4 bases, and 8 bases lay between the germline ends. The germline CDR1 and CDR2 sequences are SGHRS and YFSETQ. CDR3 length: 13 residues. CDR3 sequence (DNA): TGCGCCAGCAGCCCCGGGAGCACCGGGGAGCTGTTTTTT. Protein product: CASSPGSTGELFF.

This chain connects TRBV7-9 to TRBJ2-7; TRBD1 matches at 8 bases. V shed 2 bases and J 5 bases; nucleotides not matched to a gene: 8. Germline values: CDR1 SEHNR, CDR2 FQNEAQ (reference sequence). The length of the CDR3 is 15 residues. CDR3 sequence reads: CASSLSGGRSHEQYF. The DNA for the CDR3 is TGTGCCAGCAGCTTATCAGGGGGCAGATCCCACGAGCAGTACTTC.

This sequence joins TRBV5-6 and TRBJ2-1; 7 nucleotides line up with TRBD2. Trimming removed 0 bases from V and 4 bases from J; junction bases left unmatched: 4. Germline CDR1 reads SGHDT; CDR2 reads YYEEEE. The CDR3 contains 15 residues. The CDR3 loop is CASSLGGGSYNEQFF. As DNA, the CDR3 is TGTGCCAGCAGCTTGGGGGGGGGATCATACAATGAGCAGTTCTTC.